This paragraph covers one TCR beta chain sequence. Its specific antigen is unknown. Base qualities are missing; no much larger clone stands one base away. The donors were roughly 40 Caucasian individuals from Russia, aged roughly 6 to 100 years, who were systemically healthy. Each donor gave ten milliliters of peripheral blood, collected into EDTA-treated Vacutainer tubes. Ficoll-Paque density-gradient centrifugation was used to isolate PBMCs, with at least 6.5 million per sample. Total RNA was extracted from PBMCs with Trizol reagent, with at least 6 micrograms obtained per sample. Naive CD45RAhigh/CD27high T cell percentages were measured by flow cytometry on a PBMC aliquot from every donor. Its CDR3 holds 11 amino acids, cysteine through phenylalanine. The kept DNA is CDR3 alone, 33 bases in frame from the first base. V is clipped by 6 bases and J by 9 bases, and the sequence between their germline boundaries is 8 bases long.

This sample is drawn from a study of blood T cells in healthy people across ages (dated by TCRdb to between 2014 and 2017). Regarding the complete study: In model experiments, template switching captured roughly one uniquely barcoded TCR beta cDNA molecule for every two T cells. Using deep sequencing normalized with unique cDNA molecular identifiers, the study measured how TCR beta repertoire diversity changes with age. Using the same blood draw, the study looked at two additional independent replicas of 1 million unique cDNA reads for two donors, one aged 18 to 30 and the other aged 80 or older. To avoid experimental bias, donors of different ages were distributed randomly across sequencing lanes. Donors were grouped into four age groups: young (average 16 years), middle-aged (approximately 41), aged (around 60) and long-lived (approximately 82). The research as a whole found: Estimates of total diversity based on one million sequenced T cells were considered lower bounds and underestimates. As age increased, observed TCR beta diversity per million T cells dropped in a roughly linear way, and a significant reduction was already evident by age 40. Conclusive comparison of naive and antigen-experienced compartments was prevented by the profiling of bulk unsorted PBMCs. Compared with the aged group, the long-lived group had more naive CD4+ T cells, fewer expanded clones and increased TCR diversity, a pattern suggesting age selection. Donor CMV infection status was unknown, potentially confounding age-related changes in expanded clonotypes. There was a strong correlation between observed TCR beta diversity and the percentage of naive T cells measured by flow cytometry.

The library was prepared using 5' RACE. TCRdb records Illumina HiSeq 2500 as the sequencer. The second PCR ran for roughly 7 to 12 cycles and used a J-beta primer mix along with a sample-barcoded 5' primer. A template-switch 5' adaptor carrying 12 random nucleotides introduced a unique molecular identifier onto each TCR beta cDNA molecule. Each sample yielded at least 2.5 million CDR3-containing paired-end reads. The Mint cDNA synthesis kit, primed by a TRBC-specific oligonucleotide, was used to synthesize first-strand cDNA from all RNA. Following uracil-DNA glycosylase treatment, all cDNA underwent a first 18-cycle PCR with the universal primers M1SS and BC2_uni_R. The authors processed their data as follows. For normalization, 1 million high-quality reads were randomly selected from each sample, with every read carrying a distinct molecular identifier. Reads with shared molecular identifiers were discarded instead of being binned into consensus sequences. MiTCR, with a Q25 quality threshold and the strictest error-elimination algorithm, was used for CDR3 identification, clonotype clustering and error correction. A nonparametric unseen species model with Euler transformation was used to estimate a lower bound on total TCR beta diversity. TCRdb itself trimmed the public reads at Q25 with fastp, ran MiXCR and retained productive beta chains. Rows with one shared CDR3 protein collapse into an entry with the most common genes and DNA. The V and J calls here are based on TCRdb, not the publication. The sample table contains 780,000 or so distinct CDR3 sequences; only one count was recorded for roughly three fifths of them. The biggest ten clones account for around 25% of the sample.

Sequences were obtained from blood. The receptor was isolated from a man aged 35-49 years in good health. The rearranged segments are TRBV12-3 or TRBV12-4 and TRBJ2-2; no D gene call is confident. The nucleotide sequence is given as TGTGCCAGCAGATTCCGTTGGGAGCTGTTTTTT. This is translated as CASRFRWELFF.